The 31 T cell receptor beta chains below come from one sample, sequenced in a study of blood T cell repertoires in COVID-19. Sequencing used immunoSEQ multiplex PCR; TCRdb keeps in-frame clones, though not all of them. This sample has 200,000 or so clones, with roughly 88% found just once. Sequencing was performed on peripheral blood. The source is a human donor in a cohort sampled during active COVID-19.

The chain couples TRBV28 to TRBJ1-2; no firm D call. The CDR3 is 12 amino acids. Between the trimmed V and J ends, which lost 2 bases and 5 bases, there was a span of 6 bases. In germline, CDR1 is MDHEN, CDR2 SYDVKM. Here the CDR3 reads CASSLTEYGYTF. The CDR3 DNA is TGTGCCAGCAGTTTAACCGAGTATGGCTACACCTTC.

V is TRBV4-2 and J is TRBJ2-3, with 7 bases aligning to TRBD2. CDR3 length: 16 amino acids. Germline CDR1 and CDR2: LGHNA and YNFKEQ. V lost 1 base, J lost 0 bases, and 4 bases stayed unmatched. The CDR3 sequence: CASSQVSGPSTDTQYF. The CDR3 nucleotides read TGTGCCAGCAGCCAAGTTAGCGGGCCCAGCACAGATACGCAGTATTTT.

As DNA, the CDR3 is TGCGCCAGCAGCCCCAAAGGGAGCTCCTACAATGAGCAGTTCTTC. Amino acids: CASSPKGSSYNEQFF. The chain joins TRBV4-1 to TRBJ2-1; possibly TRBD2 for D (5 bases). The CDR3 spans 15 residues. Germline V gene sequence: CDR1 MGHRA, CDR2 YSYEKL. The V end lost 4 bases, the J end lost 0 bases, and 10 bases lay between the germline ends.

The CDR3 DNA sequence: TGTGCCAGCAGCTTATTTAGCGGGAGCAATGAGCAGTTCTTC. Translating gives CASSLFSGSNEQFF. The V gene is TRBV11-2, the J gene TRBJ2-1; TRBD2 matches 9 bases. J lost 6 bases, V lost 2 bases, and 2 bases had no gene match. This CDR3 is built from 14 residues. Looked up from germline, CDR1 is SGHAT and CDR2 is FQNNGV. Using reference TRBV11-2 and TRBJ2-1 for the parts outside the CDR3, the full variable domain is EAGVAQSPRYKIIEKRQSVAFWCNPISGHATLYWYQQILGQGPKLLIQFQNNGVVDDSQLPKDRFSAERLKGVDSTLKIQPAKLEDSAVYLCASSLFSGSNEQFFGPGTRLTVL.

The CDR3 region is CASSPPSALRTEAFF. CDR3 sequence (DNA): TGTGCCAGCTCACCTCCTTCCGCTTTGAGGACTGAAGCTTTCTTT. V is TRBV18 and J is TRBJ1-1, with D unclear. The V end lost 3 bases, the J end lost 5 bases, and 16 bases lay between the germline ends. The germline V gene encodes CDR1 KGHSH and CDR2 LQKENI. This CDR3 comprises 15 residues.

This chain uses TRBV29-1 with TRBJ2-2; 9 bases are shared with TRBD1. The CDR3 totals 16 residues. Trimming at V came to 1 base and at J to 7 bases, leaving 10 bases not matched to a gene. From germline, CDR1 is SQVTM and CDR2 ANQGSEA. As DNA, the CDR3 is TGCAGCGTTGAAGTGCTGGACAGGGGACCCTTCGGGGAGCTGTTTTTT. Translating gives CSVEVLDRGPFGELFF.

This rearrangement joins TRBV7-2 to TRBJ2-4; TRBD1 matches at 7 bases. The CDR3 runs to 14 residues. J gave up 3 bases and V 2 bases, and 1 base lay outside the gene matches. Germline values: CDR1 SGHTA, CDR2 FQGNSA. The CDR3 DNA sequence: TGTGCCAGCAGCTTAACAGGGGACAAAAACATTCAGTACTTC. Its protein product is CASSLTGDKNIQYF.

This chain joins TRBV18 and TRBJ2-3; maybe TRBD1 (6 bases). CDR1 is KGHSH and CDR2 is LQKENI in the germline V gene. The CDR3 is 17 amino acids. Trimming took 0 bases from V and 3 from J, leaving 16 bases between them. The DNA for the CDR3 is TGTGCCAGCTCACCACCGTCATCCAGGGGCGGGACAGATACGCAGTATTTT. It yields the protein CASSPPSSRGGTDTQYF.

The rearrangement joins TRBV7-9 to TRBJ2-2; 7 bases fit TRBD2. The germline gives CDR1 SEHNR, CDR2 FQNEAQ (reference sequence). CDR3 size: 16 residues. J lost 4 bases, V lost 5 bases, and 10 bases had no gene match. The CDR3 loop reads CASSPRGGEVTGELFF. DNA for the CDR3: TGTGCCAGCAGCCCCCGCGGGGGAGAGGTCACCGGGGAGCTGTTTTTT.

The CDR3 reads CASIPGPSPYNEQFF. CDR3 coding DNA: TGTGCCAGCATCCCCGGTCCTAGCCCCTACAATGAGCAGTTCTTC. This sequence joins TRBV9 and TRBJ2-1; D might be TRBD2 (5 bases). Germline CDR1 and CDR2: SGDLS and YYNGEE. The CDR3 loop spans 15 amino acids. V lost 6 bases and J lost 2, with 15 bases in between.

The chain recombines TRBV5-8 with TRBJ2-3; 11 nucleotides line up with TRBD2. CDR1 SGHTS and CDR2 YDEGEE come from the germline V gene. The ends lost 4 bases at V and 0 bases at J; junction bases unmatched: 4. The CDR3 spans 16 residues. The CDR3 spells CASSRGLAGSTDTQYF. For the CDR3, the DNA is TGTGCCAGCAGCCGAGGACTAGCGGGTAGCACAGATACGCAGTATTTT.

The gene calls are TRBV30 and TRBJ1-1; tentative D call: TRBD1 (5 bases). The germline V gene has CDR1 GTSNPN and CDR2 SVGIG (reference sequence). V lost 0 bases, J lost 3 bases, and 11 bases lay in between. The CDR3 is 14 amino acids. The CDR3 nucleotides are TGTGCCTGGAGTGTAGGGCAGGGTCACACTGAAGCTTTCTTT. Its translation: CAWSVGQGHTEAFF.

This chain connects TRBV11-2 to TRBJ1-2, with 8 bases identical to TRBD1. The CDR3 is 17 residues long. In germline, CDR1 is SGHAT, CDR2 FQNNGV. V gave up 1 base and J gave up 3 bases; unmatched junction bases: 10. The CDR3 DNA sequence: TGTGCCAGCAGCTTAGGAGGGCAGGGGGCGCGGGACTATGGCTACACCTTC. It is translated as CASSLGGQGARDYGYTF.

The rearrangement joins TRBV28 to TRBJ1-4; 12 nucleotides align to TRBD1. The CDR3 has 15 residues. J gave up 10 bases and V 6 bases, and 9 bases lay outside the gene matches. Looked up from germline, CDR1 is MDHEN and CDR2 is SYDVKM. The CDR3: CASRGDRGRSGKLFF. CDR3 bases: TGTGCCAGCAGGGGGGACAGGGGGCGATCTGGAAAACTGTTTTTT.

This clone occurred a few times. V usage is TRBV18 and J usage is TRBJ1-3; tentative D call: TRBD1 (5 bases). Trimming stripped 4 bases from V and 0 bases from J, with 10 bases between. CDR1 KGHSH and CDR2 LQKENI come from the germline V gene. The CDR3 is 15 residues long. The CDR3 DNA is TGTGCCAGCTCACTCTCGGACAACTCTGGAAACACCATATATTTT. This gives the protein CASSLSDNSGNTIYF. The whole variable domain, filled in from reference TRBV18 and TRBJ1-3, reads NAGVMQNPRHLVRRRGQEARLRCSPMKGHSHVYWYRQLPEEGLKFMVYLQKENIIDESGMPKERFSAEFPKEGPSILRIQQVVRGDSAAYFCASSLSDNSGNTIYFGEGSWLTVV.

This clone appeared once. The V and J genes are TRBV23-1 and TRBJ2-1, with 10 bases matching TRBD2. TRBV23-1 is flagged as an ORF with uncertain function. The CDR3 length is 16 residues. V dropped 3 bases and J dropped 6; count of bases not matched to a gene: 8. DNA of the CDR3: TGCGCCAGCAGTCATTCTAGCGGGAGCTACTGCAATGAGCAGTTCTTC. It is translated as CASSHSSGSYCNEQFF.

The CDR3 reads CAWSVPGARTYEQYF. The CDR3 coding sequence is TGTGCCTGGAGTGTACCAGGGGCAAGGACCTACGAGCAGTACTTC. The chain joins TRBV30 to TRBJ2-7; perhaps TRBD1 as D (6 bases). The germline V and J ends were trimmed by 0 bases and 2 bases, with 14 bases remaining between them. In germline, CDR1 is GTSNPN, CDR2 SVGIG (reference sequence). The CDR3 consists of 15 residues.

This chain connects TRBV19 to TRBJ2-3; D may be TRBD2 (5 bases). Deletions cut 10 bases from V and 0 bases from J, with 17 bases between. This CDR3 has 15 amino acids. The germline CDR1 and CDR2 sequences are LNHDA and SQIVND (reference sequence). CDR3 in amino acids: CATSPWTPSTDTQYF. In DNA, the CDR3 is TGTGCCACCAGTCCTTGGACTCCAAGCACAGATACGCAGTATTTT.

This chain uses TRBV28 with TRBJ1-1; weak D call: TRBD1 (6 bases). Trimming cost V 5 bases and J 1 base, with 11 bases left between them. The germline V gene has CDR1 MDHEN and CDR2 SYDVKM. This CDR3 has 14 amino acids. The CDR3 sequence: CASSPGGSNTEAFF. CDR3 bases: TGTGCCAGCAGTCCGGGGGGCTCGAACACTGAAGCTTTCTTT. Full variable domain (remainder filled in from reference TRBV28 and TRBJ1-1): DVKVTQSSRYLVKRTGEKVFLECVQDMDHENMFWYRQDPGLGLRLIYFSYDVKMKEKGDIPEGYSVSREKKERFSLILESASTNQTSMYLCASSPGGSNTEAFFGQGTRLTVV.

The chain links TRBV6-5 to TRBJ1-5, with 10 bases that match TRBD1. Trimming cost V 6 bases and J 1 base; bases outside gene matches: 3. Germline CDR1 reads MNHEY; CDR2 reads SVGAGI. This CDR3 is 15 amino acids long. The CDR3 coding sequence is TGTGCCAGCAGCCAGGACAGGGGGAGCAATCAGCCCCAGCATTTT. It encodes CASSQDRGSNQPQHF.

The V call is TRBV19, the J call TRBJ1-2; D uncertain. V gave up 8 bases and J gave up 8 bases, with 9 bases separating them. From germline, CDR1 is LNHDA and CDR2 SQIVND (reference sequence). There are 10 residues in the CDR3. The CDR3 bases are TGTGCCAGTGGGCACTTCGGCTACACCTTC. Translating gives CASGHFGYTF.

This chain uses TRBV24-1 with TRBJ2-1; the D is unclear. Germline lookup yields CDR1 KGHDR and CDR2 SFDVKD. This CDR3 is 15 amino acids long. V lost 1 base, J lost 3 bases, and 9 bases lay in between. In nucleotides, the CDR3 is TGTGCCACCAGTGATTTCGACGGAGACTACAATGAGCAGTTCTTC. This translates into CATSDFDGDYNEQFF.

The chain carries TRBV28 and TRBJ2-7; 9 nucleotides align to TRBD1. The CDR3 has 15 residues. Germline V lookup: CDR1 MDHEN, CDR2 SYDVKM. V shed 4 bases, J shed 5 bases, and the junction held 9 bases outside the gene matches. The CDR3 sequence is CASSSAGTGRHEQYF. In DNA, the CDR3 is TGTGCCAGCAGTTCCGCCGGGACAGGGCGCCACGAGCAGTACTTC.

The V call is TRBV28, the J call TRBJ2-7; maybe TRBD2 (5 bases). V was cut by 7 bases and J by 5 bases, with 9 bases left in between. Germline CDR1 and CDR2: MDHEN and SYDVKM. The CDR3 length is 11 residues. CDR3 protein: CASTKLDEQYF. CDR3 DNA sequence: TGTGCCAGCACGAAACTAGACGAGCAGTACTTC. Full variable domain (remainder filled in from reference TRBV28 and TRBJ2-7): DVKVTQSSRYLVKRTGEKVFLECVQDMDHENMFWYRQDPGLGLRLIYFSYDVKMKEKGDIPEGYSVSREKKERFSLILESASTNQTSMYLCASTKLDEQYFGPGTRLTVT.

This clone has a single count. In nucleotides, the CDR3 is TGTGCCTGGGCCGAAAGAGGCTACGAGCAGTACTTC. This codes for CAWAERGYEQYF. The genes are TRBV30 and TRBJ2-7; D remains unclear. Germline CDR1 is GTSNPN and CDR2 is SVGIG (reference sequence). This CDR3 contains 12 residues. Trimming left V 5 bases short and J 3 bases short, with 11 bases between. Combining the CDR3 with reference TRBV30 and TRBJ2-7 gives the whole variable domain SQTIHQWPATLVQPVGSPLSLECTVEGTSNPNLYWYRQAAGRGLQLLFYSVGIGQISSEVPQNLSASRPQDRQFILSSKKLLLSDSGFYLCAWAERGYEQYFGPGTRLTVT.

This clone occurred once. The chain has TRBV2 and TRBJ1-2, with 8 bases identical to TRBD1. The CDR3 contains 13 residues. Unmatched junction bases numbered 10, after V lost 8 bases and J lost 8 bases. CDR1 and CDR2 (germline): SNHLY, FYNNEI. The CDR3 DNA reads TGTGCCAGCGGAGGACAGGGTTTAGGGGGCTACACCTTC. Its protein is CASGGQGLGGYTF. Full variable domain (missing parts from reference TRBV2 and TRBJ1-2): EPEVTQTPSHQVTQMGQEVILRCVPISNHLYFYWYRQILGQKVEFLVSFYNNEISEKSEIFDDQFSVERPDGSNFTLKIRSTKLEDSAMYFCASGGQGLGGYTFGSGTRLTVV.

The chain is built from TRBV4-1 and TRBJ1-4; no firm D call. The V and J ends lost 5 bases and 0 bases respectively, with 10 bases between them. CDR3 length: 15 residues. CDR1 is MGHRA and CDR2 is YSYEKL in the germline V gene. Here the CDR3 DNA reads TGCGCCAGCAGCACCCCAGGTGCAACTAATGAAAAACTGTTTTTT. Its protein is CASSTPGATNEKLFF.

V gene TRBV19 combines with J gene TRBJ2-7, with D perhaps matching TRBD1 (6 bases). Germline-derived CDR1 and CDR2 are LNHDA and SQIVND (reference sequence). This CDR3 has 15 residues. Trimming left V 3 bases short and J 2 bases short, with 14 bases between. Here the CDR3 reads CASSMLPGDTYEQYF. DNA for the CDR3: TGTGCCAGTAGTATGCTTCCAGGGGATACCTACGAGCAGTACTTC.

The chain carries TRBV30 and TRBJ1-1; unclear D gene. CDR1 and CDR2 (germline): GTSNPN, SVGIG (reference sequence). This CDR3 spans 14 amino acids. The V end lost 0 bases, the J end lost 3 bases, and 11 bases lay between the germline ends. This chain's CDR3 is CAWSVSRQDTEAFF. CDR3 DNA sequence: TGTGCCTGGAGTGTATCGAGACAAGACACTGAAGCTTTCTTT.

The chain combines TRBV3-1 (or the pseudogene TRBV3-2) with TRBJ2-7; 10 bases align to TRBD1. Losses at the gene ends were 4 bases for V and 5 bases for J; bases not matched to a gene: 17. The CDR3 sequence is 18 residues long. Germline V gene data show CDR1 as LGHDT and CDR2 as YNNKEL (reference sequence). In DNA form, the CDR3 reads TGTGCCAGCAGCCCCGCAGGCGACAGGGGGCGCCCCACGAACGAGCAGTACTTC. Translated: CASSPAGDRGRPTNEQYF.

CDR3 coding DNA: TGTGCCAGCAGTTACCGGCTGACAGGGGAGGGTGGCTACACCTTC. Translating it yields CASSYRLTGEGGYTF. This sequence joins TRBV6-6 and TRBJ1-2; 8 bases are a match to TRBD1. Germline CDR1 MNHNY, CDR2 SVGAGI (reference sequence). Unmatched junction bases numbered 9, after V lost 2 bases and J lost 7 bases. The CDR3 loop spans 15 amino acids.